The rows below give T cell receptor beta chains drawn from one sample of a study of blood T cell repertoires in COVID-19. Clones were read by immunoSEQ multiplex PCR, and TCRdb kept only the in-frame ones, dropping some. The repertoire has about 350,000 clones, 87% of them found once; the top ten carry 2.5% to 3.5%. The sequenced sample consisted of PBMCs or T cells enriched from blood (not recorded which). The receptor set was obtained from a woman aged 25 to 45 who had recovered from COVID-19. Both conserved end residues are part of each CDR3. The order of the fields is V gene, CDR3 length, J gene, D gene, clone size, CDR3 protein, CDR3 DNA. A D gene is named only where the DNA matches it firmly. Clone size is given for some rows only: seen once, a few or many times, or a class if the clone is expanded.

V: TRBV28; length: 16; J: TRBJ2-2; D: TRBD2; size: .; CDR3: CASSSLAGVNTGELFF; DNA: TGTGCCAGCAGTTCCCTCGCGGGGGTAAACACCGGGGAGCTGTTTTTT
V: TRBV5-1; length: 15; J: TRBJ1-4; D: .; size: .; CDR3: CASSSTGPTNEKLFF; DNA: TGCGCCAGCAGCTCCACAGGGCCCACTAATGAAAAACTGTTTTTT
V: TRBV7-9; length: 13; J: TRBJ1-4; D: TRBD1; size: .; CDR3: CASSSQGNEKLFF; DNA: TGTGCCAGCAGCTCACAGGGGAATGAAAAACTGTTTTTT
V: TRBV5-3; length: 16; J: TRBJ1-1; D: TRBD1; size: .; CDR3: CARSTEAKGQPPEAFF; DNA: TGTGCCAGAAGCACCGAGGCTAAGGGACAGCCACCTGAAGCTTTCTTT
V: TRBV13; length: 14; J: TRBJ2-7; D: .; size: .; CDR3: CASSPFTSGREQYF; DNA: TGTGCCAGCAGCCCCTTTACCAGCGGTCGGGAGCAGTACTTC
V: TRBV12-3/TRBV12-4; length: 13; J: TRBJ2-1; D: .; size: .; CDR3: CASLLGGAREQFF; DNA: TGTGCCTCCCTATTGGGGGGAGCTCGGGAGCAGTTCTTC
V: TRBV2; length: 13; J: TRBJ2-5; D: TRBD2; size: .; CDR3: CASGGGAEETQYF; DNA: TGTGCCAGCGGCGGGGGGGCCGAGGAGACCCAGTACTTC
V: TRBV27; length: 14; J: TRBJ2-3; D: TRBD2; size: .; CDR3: CASNGERETDTQYF; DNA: TGTGCCAGCAATGGAGAGCGGGAGACAGATACGCAGTATTTT
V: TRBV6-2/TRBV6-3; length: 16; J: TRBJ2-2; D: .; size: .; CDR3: CASSYSKQGNTGELFF; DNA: TGTGCCAGCAGTTACTCGAAGCAGGGGAACACCGGGGAGCTGTTTTTT
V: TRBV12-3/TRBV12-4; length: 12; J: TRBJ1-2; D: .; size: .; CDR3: CASSPQKGGYTF; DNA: TGTGCCAGCAGTCCCCAGAAGGGGGGCTACACCTTC
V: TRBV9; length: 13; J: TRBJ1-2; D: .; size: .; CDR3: CASSSGPNYGYTF; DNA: TGTGCCAGCAGCTCAGGGCCTAACTATGGCTACACCTTC
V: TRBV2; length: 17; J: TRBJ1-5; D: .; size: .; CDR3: CASSEEVGGDCDQPQHF; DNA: TGTGCCAGCAGTGAAGAGGTCGGAGGGGATTGTGATCAGCCCCAGCATTTT
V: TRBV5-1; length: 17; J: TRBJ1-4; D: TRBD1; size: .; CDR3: CASSLKGQGSGNEKLFF; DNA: TGCGCCAGCAGCTTGAAGGGACAGGGATCAGGGAATGAAAAACTGTTTTTT
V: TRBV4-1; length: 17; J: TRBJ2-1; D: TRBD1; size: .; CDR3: CASSQGPTGGSYNEQFF; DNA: TGCGCCAGCAGCCAAGGACCTACAGGGGGCTCCTACAATGAGCAGTTCTTC
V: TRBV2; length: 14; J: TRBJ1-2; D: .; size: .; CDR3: CASSDSNSDYGYTF; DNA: TGTGCCAGCAGCGACAGTAATTCAGACTATGGCTACACCTTC
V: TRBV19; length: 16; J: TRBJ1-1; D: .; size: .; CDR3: CASSRGLGYMNTEAFF; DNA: TGTGCCAGTAGTAGGGGGCTGGGGTACATGAACACTGAAGCTTTCTTT
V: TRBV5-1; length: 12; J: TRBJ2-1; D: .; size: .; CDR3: CASSFSSSEQFF; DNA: TGCGCCAGCAGCTTCTCTAGCAGTGAGCAGTTCTTC
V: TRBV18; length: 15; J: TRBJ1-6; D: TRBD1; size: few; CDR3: CASSKGDRGYSPLHF; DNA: TGTGCCAGCTCAAAGGGGGACAGGGGATATTCACCCCTCCACTTT
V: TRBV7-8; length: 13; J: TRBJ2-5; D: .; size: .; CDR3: CASSLGQQETQYF; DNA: TGTGCCAGCAGCTTAGGGCAGCAAGAGACCCAGTACTTC
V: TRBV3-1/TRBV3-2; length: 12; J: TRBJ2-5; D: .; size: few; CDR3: CASSLAEETQYF; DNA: TGTGCCAGCAGCCTTGCGGAAGAGACCCAGTACTTC
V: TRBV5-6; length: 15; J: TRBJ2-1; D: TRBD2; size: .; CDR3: CASSLGLAGNNEQFF; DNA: TGTGCCAGCAGCTTGGGGCTAGCGGGGAACAATGAGCAGTTCTTC
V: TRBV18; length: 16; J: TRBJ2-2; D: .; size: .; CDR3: CASSPPRVTNTGELFF; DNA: TGTGCCAGCTCACCACCCAGGGTCACGAACACCGGGGAGCTGTTTTTT
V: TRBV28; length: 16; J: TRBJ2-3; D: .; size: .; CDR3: CASSFRQVGDTDTQYF; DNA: TGTGCCAGCAGTTTCCGACAGGTTGGGGACACAGATACGCAGTATTTT
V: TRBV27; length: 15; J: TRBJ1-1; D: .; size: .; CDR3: CASSPQTWANTEAFF; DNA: TGTGCCAGCAGCCCGCAGACGTGGGCCAACACTGAAGCTTTCTTT
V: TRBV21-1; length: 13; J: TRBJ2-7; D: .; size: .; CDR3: CASSKFPAYEQYF; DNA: TGTGCCAGCAGCAAATTCCCCGCCTACGAGCAGTACTTC
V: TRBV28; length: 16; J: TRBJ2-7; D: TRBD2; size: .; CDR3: CASSLLRAGGPGEQYF; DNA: TGTGCCAGCAGTTTATTAAGGGCGGGAGGTCCGGGCGAGCAGTACTTC
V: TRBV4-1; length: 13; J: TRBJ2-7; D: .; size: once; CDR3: CASSQQGTYEQYF; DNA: TGCGCCAGCAGCCAACAGGGAACCTACGAGCAGTACTTC
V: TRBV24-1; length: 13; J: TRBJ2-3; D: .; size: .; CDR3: CATEGVSTDTQYF; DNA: TGTGCCACCGAAGGGGTTAGTACAGATACGCAGTATTTT
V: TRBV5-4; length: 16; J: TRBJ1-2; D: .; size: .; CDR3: CASSLGAGLGGYGYTF; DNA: TGTGCCAGCAGCTTGGGGGCCGGGCTGGGGGGCTATGGCTACACCTTC
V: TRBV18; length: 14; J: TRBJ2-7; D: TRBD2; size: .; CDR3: CASSPPAGGYEQYF; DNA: TGTGCCAGCTCACCACCGGCGGGGGGGTACGAGCAGTACTTC
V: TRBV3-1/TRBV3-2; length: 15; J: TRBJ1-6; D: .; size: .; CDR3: CASSHWDNPNSPLHF; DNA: TGTGCCAGCAGCCACTGGGACAATCCAAATTCACCCCTCCACTTT
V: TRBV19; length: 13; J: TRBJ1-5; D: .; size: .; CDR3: CASSRGIGESQHF; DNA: TGTGCCAGTAGTCGCGGGATCGGGGAATCCCAGCATTTT
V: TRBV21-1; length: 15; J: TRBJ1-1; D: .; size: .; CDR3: CASSHLWRKNLEAFF; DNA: TGTGCCAGCAGCCACCTCTGGCGGAAGAACCTTGAAGCTTTCTTT
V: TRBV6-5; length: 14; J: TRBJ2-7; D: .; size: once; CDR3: CASSPIGTAAGSYF; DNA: TGTGCCAGCAGTCCTATAGGGACTGCGGCCGGATCGTACTTC
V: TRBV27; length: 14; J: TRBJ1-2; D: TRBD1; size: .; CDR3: CASRLGTGGYGYTF; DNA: TGTGCCAGCAGGTTAGGGACAGGGGGCTATGGCTACACCTTC
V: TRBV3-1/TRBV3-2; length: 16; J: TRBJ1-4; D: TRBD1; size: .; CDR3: CASNNIRTGPNEKLFF; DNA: TGTGCCAGCAACAATATACGGACAGGGCCTAATGAAAAACTGTTTTTT
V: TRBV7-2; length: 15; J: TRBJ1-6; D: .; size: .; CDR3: CASSLWTANNSPLHF; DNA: TGTGCCAGCAGCTTATGGACAGCTAATAATTCACCCCTCCACTTT
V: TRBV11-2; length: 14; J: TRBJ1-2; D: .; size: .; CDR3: CASTPGGFAYGYTF; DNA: TGTGCCAGCACCCCGGGGGGGTTTGCCTATGGCTACACCTTC
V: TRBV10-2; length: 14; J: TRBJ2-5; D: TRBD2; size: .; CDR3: CASIASGGEETQYF; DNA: TGCGCCAGCATAGCTAGCGGGGGGGAAGAGACCCAGTACTTC
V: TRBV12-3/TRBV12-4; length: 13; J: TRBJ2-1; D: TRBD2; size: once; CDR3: CASSLFGGDEQFF; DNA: TGTGCCAGCAGTTTATTTGGGGGGGATGAGCAGTTCTTC
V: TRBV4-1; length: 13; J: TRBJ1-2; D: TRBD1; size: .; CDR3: CASSQETGSGYTF; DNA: TGCGCCAGCAGCCAAGAGACAGGGAGCGGCTACACCTTC
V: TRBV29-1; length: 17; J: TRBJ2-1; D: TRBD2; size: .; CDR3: CSVESLRRSSGYNEQFF; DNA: TGCAGCGTTGAAAGTTTAAGGAGGTCTAGCGGCTACAATGAGCAGTTCTTC
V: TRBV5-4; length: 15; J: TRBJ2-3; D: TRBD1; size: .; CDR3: CASSFRGQGADTQYF; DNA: TGTGCCAGCAGCTTTCGCGGACAGGGGGCAGATACGCAGTATTTT
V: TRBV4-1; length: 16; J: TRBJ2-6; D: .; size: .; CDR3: CASSQGIGAGANVLTF; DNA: TGCGCCAGCAGCCAAGGCATAGGGGCTGGGGCCAACGTCCTGACTTTC
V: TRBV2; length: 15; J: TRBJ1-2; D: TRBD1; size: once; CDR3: CASSDRDRGPNGYTF; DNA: TGTGCCAGCAGTGATAGGGACAGGGGGCCGAATGGCTACACCTTC
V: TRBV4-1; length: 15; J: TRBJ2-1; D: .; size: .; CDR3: CASSPPTGSYNEQFF; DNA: TGCGCCAGCAGCCCACCGACAGGCTCCTACAATGAGCAGTTCTTC
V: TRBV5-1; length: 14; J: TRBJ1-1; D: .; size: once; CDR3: CASSLGTLDTEAFF; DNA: TGCGCCAGCAGCTTGGGGACTTTGGACACTGAAGCTTTCTTT
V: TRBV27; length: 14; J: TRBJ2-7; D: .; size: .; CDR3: CASSPRPLGNEQYF; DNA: TGTGCCAGCAGTCCCCGGCCTCTCGGGAACGAGCAGTACTTC
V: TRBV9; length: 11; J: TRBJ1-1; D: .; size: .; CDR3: CASSGGTEAFF; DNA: TGTGCCAGCAGCGGAGGGACTGAAGCTTTCTTT
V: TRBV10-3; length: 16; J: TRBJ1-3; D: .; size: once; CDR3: CAISEIPGNSGNTIYF; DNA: TGTGCCATCAGTGAGATTCCAGGGAACTCTGGAAACACCATATATTTT
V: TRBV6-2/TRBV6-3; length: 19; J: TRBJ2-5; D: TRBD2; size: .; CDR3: CASSYVAGGPRKGRETQYF; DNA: TGTGCCAGCAGTTACGTAGCGGGGGGGCCGAGGAAAGGCCGGGAGACCCAGTACTTC
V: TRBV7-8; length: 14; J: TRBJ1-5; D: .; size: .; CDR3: CASSLPGVGQPQHF; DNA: TGTGCCAGCAGCCTACCAGGGGTGGGCCAGCCCCAGCATTTT